The 24 T cell receptor beta chains below all came from one sample that was sequenced in a study of cytomegalovirus exposure and HLA in healthy donors. PCR amplification relied on 60 Vbeta primers (plus 13 Jbeta primers). Profiled with immunoSEQ multiplex PCR; TCRdb holds only in-frame clones, not every one. The sample yields more than 110,000 clones, more than 70% seen once. Sample: PBMCs. The receptor source for this set is a woman in her forties or fifties in good health and CMV-seronegative.

This clone was recorded only once. CDR3 DNA sequence: TGTGCCTGGAGACCTTACGGGGGGAATGAGCAGTTCTTC. This encodes CAWRPYGGNEQFF. This chain joins TRBV30 and TRBJ2-1, with 7 bases fitting TRBD2. Germline CDR1 reads GTSNPN; CDR2 reads SVGIG (reference sequence). The CDR3 loop spans 13 amino acids. V trimming: 3 bases; J trimming: 7 bases; junction bases outside the gene matches: 6.

In this sample, this clone turned up a few times. V gene TRBV11-3 combines with J gene TRBJ1-1; D unclear. Germline CDR1 and CDR2: SGHNT and YENEEA. This CDR3 comprises 13 residues. V was shortened by 4 bases and J by 6 bases, with 12 bases between the two germline ends. The CDR3 bases are TGTGCCAGCAGCTCTCGCCGCTACGCTGAAGCTTTCTTT. Its translation is CASSSRRYAEAFF.

This sequence joins TRBV19 and TRBJ2-5; unclear D gene. V shed 3 bases and J shed 4 bases, with 9 bases lying between them. The CDR3 is 13 amino acids. CDR1 is LNHDA, CDR2 SQIVND, per germline (reference sequence). CDR3 residues: CASSISSPETQYF. Written as DNA, the CDR3 is TGTGCCAGTAGTATCTCGTCCCCAGAGACCCAGTACTTC.

This chain joins TRBV4-1 and TRBJ2-2, with TRBD1 matching over 8 bases. This CDR3 region has 16 residues. The V gene's germline CDR1 is MGHRA and CDR2 YSYEKL. J lost 5 bases, V lost 0 bases, and 5 bases had no gene match. CDR3 protein: CASSQDQGARTGELFF. Written as DNA, the CDR3 is TGCGCCAGCAGCCAAGATCAGGGGGCAAGGACCGGGGAGCTGTTTTTT.

CDR3 bases: TGTGCCAGCAGCACCGGGACAGGGGTAGGGACCGGGGAGCTGTTTTTT. Translated, it gives CASSTGTGVGTGELFF. V usage is TRBV9 and J usage is TRBJ2-2, with 10 bases lining up with TRBD1. Germline V gene lookup returns CDR1 SGDLS and CDR2 YYNGEE. Losses at the gene ends were 4 bases for V and 5 bases for J; bases not matched to a gene: 8. This CDR3 comprises 16 residues.

The rearrangement links TRBV5-1 to TRBJ2-7, with 7 bases that match TRBD1. V gave up 7 bases and J gave up 2 bases; unmatched junction bases: 9. CDR1 and CDR2 (germline): SGHRS, YFSETQ. CDR3 length: 14 amino acids. This CDR3 reads CASCPGQVAYEQYF. CDR3 DNA: TGCGCCAGCTGCCCTGGACAGGTAGCCTACGAGCAGTACTTC.

V gene TRBV11-1 combines with J gene TRBJ2-2; maybe TRBD2 (7 bases). With 5 bases removed from V and 3 bases from J, the gap between germline ends came to 16 bases. CDR3 length: 16 amino acids. Germline-derived CDR1 and CDR2 are SGHAT and FQDESV (reference sequence). The CDR3 spells CASSLRRGGYTGELFF. CDR3 sequence (DNA): TGTGCCAGCAGCCTTAGGAGGGGGGGATACACCGGGGAGCTGTTTTTT.

The chain couples TRBV10-3 to TRBJ1-1, with D hard to call. The CDR3 loop spans 13 amino acids. V lost 4 bases and J lost 1, with 7 bases in between. The germline V gene has CDR1 ENHRY and CDR2 SYGVKD. CDR3 sequence: CAISVAGNTEAFF. The CDR3 coding sequence is TGTGCCATCAGTGTCGCAGGGAACACTGAAGCTTTCTTT.

This chain uses TRBV28 with TRBJ1-2; 8 nucleotides agree with TRBD1. The CDR3 spans 14 residues. Germline values: CDR1 MDHEN, CDR2 SYDVKM. J gave up 4 bases and V 4 bases, and 5 bases lay outside the gene matches. The chain's CDR3 is CASSSTGAVYGYTF. The DNA for the CDR3 is TGTGCCAGCAGTTCGACAGGGGCGGTCTATGGCTACACCTTC.

This clone appeared once. The genes are TRBV5-8 and TRBJ1-5; 8 bases line up with TRBD1. This CDR3 region has 17 residues. V lost 0 bases and J lost 5; bases outside the gene matches: 10. The V gene's germline CDR1 is SGHTS and CDR2 YDEGEE. CDR3 protein: CASSLGRGRRYDQPQHF. The CDR3 DNA reads as TGTGCCAGCAGCTTGGGCAGGGGGCGAAGATATGATCAGCCCCAGCATTTT.

This chain connects TRBV28 to TRBJ2-3; 7 bases agree with TRBD1. The germline V gene has CDR1 MDHEN and CDR2 SYDVKM. J was trimmed by 2 bases and V by 4 bases; bases with no gene match: 6. The CDR3 length is 15 residues. CDR3 loop: CASSSTGANTDTQYF. The DNA of the CDR3 is TGTGCCAGCAGTTCCACAGGGGCGAACACAGATACGCAGTATTTT.

This chain links TRBV6-5 with TRBJ2-7; a weak D match, TRBD1 (5 bases). There are 15 residues in the CDR3. Looked up from germline, CDR1 is MNHEY and CDR2 is SVGAGI. V gave up 2 bases and J gave up 2 bases, with 13 bases separating them. CDR3 sequence: CASSYMTARPYEQYF. CDR3 nucleotides: TGTGCCAGCAGTTACATGACAGCCAGACCCTACGAGCAGTACTTC.

The J gene is TRBJ2-3, the V gene TRBV4-2; tentative D call: TRBD2 (6 bases). The CDR3 totals 14 residues. V was pared by 4 bases and J by 5 bases, with 13 bases between. From germline, CDR1 is LGHNA and CDR2 YNFKEQ. CDR3 nucleotides: TGTGCCAGCAGCCGGGGACTTGTTTTAGATACGCAGTATTTT. Its translation: CASSRGLVLDTQYF.

The chain uses TRBV5-1 and TRBJ2-5; TRBD2 matches at 14 bases. CDR1 SGHRS and CDR2 YFSETQ come from the germline V gene. The CDR3 contains 15 residues. The junction had 4 bases not matched to a gene; V was cut back by 4 bases and J by 5 bases. CDR3 DNA: TGCGCCAGCAGCGGGACTAGCGGGGGCCCGGAGACCCAGTACTTC. Protein: CASSGTSGGPETQYF.

This clone has just a few counts. The chain carries TRBV19 and TRBJ1-5; D uncertain. The CDR3 sequence is 15 residues long. Between the trimmed V and J ends, which lost 6 bases and 3 bases, there was a span of 15 bases. Per the germline V gene, CDR1 is LNHDA and CDR2 is SQIVND (reference sequence). The chain's CDR3 is CASRYVQTNNQPQHF. The CDR3, as DNA: TGTGCCAGTAGATATGTACAGACCAACAATCAGCCCCAGCATTTT.

The chain carries TRBV5-1 and TRBJ2-2; 8 bases match TRBD2. CDR1 is SGHRS, CDR2 YFSETQ, per germline. The CDR3 is made up of 15 amino acids. The V segment lost 1 base and the J segment 6 bases; nucleotides outside the gene matches: 5. The CDR3 sequence: CASSLNGGGPGELFF. The CDR3 bases are TGCGCCAGCAGCTTGAACGGGGGGGGTCCCGGGGAGCTGTTTTTT.

This clone has a single count. The chain couples TRBV6-1 to TRBJ2-3, with a possible D match to TRBD1 (6 bases). The V gene's germline CDR1 is MNHNS and CDR2 SASEGT. The CDR3 length is 12 residues. Trimming left V 6 bases short and J 5 bases short, with 9 bases between. This CDR3 reads CASSQGGDTQYF. DNA for the CDR3: TGTGCCAGCAGCCAAGGGGGAGATACGCAGTATTTT.

This sequence joins TRBV7-6 and TRBJ2-5; 7 bases line up with TRBD1. In germline, CDR1 is SGHVS, CDR2 FNYEAQ. The CDR3 covers 14 residues. The V and J ends lost 4 bases and 4 bases, in that order; junction bases with no gene match: 6. CDR3 in amino acids: CASSSTGMIETQYF. The CDR3 nucleotides read TGTGCCAGCAGCTCGACAGGGATGATAGAGACCCAGTACTTC.

The chain uses TRBV7-9 and TRBJ1-2; D is possibly TRBD1 (6 bases). The length of the CDR3 is 12 residues. The germline gives CDR1 SEHNR, CDR2 FQNEAQ (reference sequence). Trimming cost V 4 bases and J 9 bases, with 12 bases left between them. This chain's CDR3 is CASSSQGISYTF. The CDR3, as DNA: TGTGCCAGCAGCTCCCAGGGGATTAGCTACACCTTC.

The chain is built from TRBV19 and TRBJ2-7; TRBD1 matches 8 bases. Trimming removed 5 bases from V and 5 bases from J; junction bases left unmatched: 11. Germline CDR1 LNHDA, CDR2 SQIVND (reference sequence). This CDR3 spans 15 amino acids. The CDR3, as DNA: TGTGCCAGTAGTTCAACCGGGACAGGTTTGCACGAGCAGTACTTC. Its translation: CASSSTGTGLHEQYF.

The chain couples TRBV19 to TRBJ1-1; 7 positions match TRBD1. With 5 bases clipped from V and 1 base from J, the junction kept 7 bases outside the gene matches. Germline CDR1 is LNHDA and CDR2 is SQIVND (reference sequence). The CDR3 extends over 15 amino acids. The CDR3 nucleotides read TGTGCCAGTAGTCAAAGTCCAGGGGGGAACACTGAAGCTTTCTTT. It translates to CASSQSPGGNTEAFF. The variable domain in full, completed from reference TRBV19 and TRBJ1-1, reads DGGITQSPKYLFRKEGQNVTLSCEQNLNHDAMYWYRQDPGQGLRLIYYSQIVNDFQKGDIAEGYSVSREKKESFPLTVTSAQKNPTAFYLCASSQSPGGNTEAFFGQGTRLTVV.

This sequence joins TRBV10-3 and TRBJ1-3; 7 bases line up with TRBD1. Trimming cost V 2 bases and J 0 bases; bases outside gene matches: 7. The CDR3 is 17 amino acids. Germline CDR1 is ENHRY and CDR2 is SYGVKD. The CDR3 sequence: CAISEPRNRGSGNTIYF. The CDR3 nucleotides are TGTGCCATCAGTGAGCCAAGAAACAGGGGCTCTGGAAACACCATATATTTT.

This chain joins TRBV11-2 and TRBJ2-2, with D perhaps matching TRBD2 (5 bases). Deletions cut 7 bases from V and 0 bases from J, with 6 bases between. CDR1 is SGHAT, CDR2 FQNNGV, per germline. The CDR3 totals 13 residues. This CDR3 reads CASTGTNTGELFF. DNA for the CDR3: TGTGCCAGCACCGGGACGAACACCGGGGAGCTGTTTTTT.

This clone was observed a handful of times. This chain uses TRBV30 with TRBJ1-1; no reliable D call. This CDR3 is 13 amino acids long. Trimming shortened V by 0 bases and J by 10 bases, and 15 bases separated the two germline ends. Germline CDR1 GTSNPN, CDR2 SVGIG (reference sequence). The CDR3 protein is CAWSVEGPPGAFF. DNA of the CDR3: TGTGCCTGGAGTGTAGAAGGTCCCCCAGGAGCTTTCTTT. The whole variable domain, remainder taken from reference TRBV30 and TRBJ1-1, is SQTIHQWPATLVQPVGSPLSLECTVEGTSNPNLYWYRQAAGRGLQLLFYSVGIGQISSEVPQNLSASRPQDRQFILSSKKLLLSDSGFYLCAWSVEGPPGAFFGQGTRLTVV.